This T cell receptor beta chain was recovered during a study of beta chain features in type 1 diabetes. Of the isolated RNA, all was reverse transcribed, and so the sequenced material was expressed TCRB transcripts. Sequenced by immunoSEQ multiplex PCR; TCRdb stores in-frame clones only, minus some. The sample yields under 800,000 clones, less than 20% seen once. This clone appeared a few times. Germline CDR1 and CDR2: LNHDA and SQIVND (reference sequence). This CDR3 region has 17 residues. V dropped 8 bases and J dropped 0; count of bases not matched to a gene: 14. The rearrangement joins TRBV19 to TRBJ2-3; 7 bases fit TRBD2. The TCR was taken from a man between 18 and 29 years old in good health. Sequencing used naive CD4+ T cells from blood. The CDR3 DNA reads TGTGCCAGTTCCCGGGGCCACGGCGGGGGTAGCACAGATACGCAGTATTTT. It translates to CASSRGHGGGSTDTQYF. Variable domain in full (rest from reference TRBV19 and TRBJ2-3): DGGITQSPKYLFRKEGQNVTLSCEQNLNHDAMYWYRQDPGQGLRLIYYSQIVNDFQKGDIAEGYSVSREKKESFPLTVTSAQKNPTAFYLCASSRGHGGGSTDTQYFGPGTRLTVL.